Presented here are 21 T cell receptor beta chains from one specimen sequenced in a study of CD8+CD57+ T cells in acquired aplastic anemia. All sequencing subjects had displayed CD8+CD57+ cell expansion on flow cytometry. Genomic DNA was employed as the template in profiling TCR beta VDJ and CDR3. One entry per CDR3 protein, called by TCRdb with MiXCR from the reads. Of some 180,000 distinct CDR3 sequences listed, roughly 50% are singletons. The sample taken for sequencing was sorted CD4+, CD8+, or CD8+CD57+ T cells (not recorded which) from PBMCs. Receptors were obtained from a human donor with aplastic anemia.

This clonotype has at least ten counts. V and J are TRBV6-5 and TRBJ2-5, with 8 bases identical to TRBD1. The CDR3 contains 14 residues. Germline CDR1 MNHEY, CDR2 SVGAGI. The V and J ends lost 6 bases and 5 bases, in that order; junction bases with no gene match: 8. CDR3 loop: CASRGTGGSETQYF. CDR3 sequence (DNA): TGTGCCAGCAGGGGGACAGGCGGAAGCGAGACCCAGTACTTC.

This clonotype was observed a handful of times. The junction differs from germline at one of its ends, possibly a read error. The chain joins TRBV3-1 to TRBJ1-1, with TRBD1 as a possible D gene (6 bases). The CDR3 is 14 amino acids. CDR1 is LGHDT and CDR2 is YNNKEL in the germline V gene (reference sequence). The CDR3 here is CANSQGQWNTEAFF. CDR3 coding DNA: TGTGCCAACAGCCAGGGGCAGTGGAACACTGAAGCTTTCTTT. Full variable domain (rest looked up from reference TRBV3-1 and TRBJ1-1): DTAVSQTPKYLVTQMGNDKSIKCEQNLGHDTMYWYKQDSKKFLKIMFSYNNKELIINETVPNRFSPKSPDKAHLNLHINSLELGDSAVYFCANSQGQWNTEAFFGQGTRLTVV.

The chain employs TRBV15 and TRBJ2-2; D ambiguous. V was cut by 5 bases and J by 1 base, with 11 bases left in between. This CDR3 is built from 15 residues. CDR1 is LNHNV and CDR2 is YYDKDF in the germline V gene (reference sequence). The CDR3 sequence: CATSSVIENTGELFF. In DNA form, the CDR3 reads TGTGCCACCAGCTCAGTGATCGAGAACACCGGGGAGCTGTTTTTT.

The table lists this clonotype with a few counts. J is TRBJ2-7 and V is TRBV24-1; either TRBD1 or TRBD2 may fit D (5 bases each). This CDR3 comprises 13 residues. V lost 4 bases and J lost 5, with 11 bases in between. Germline CDR1 KGHDR, CDR2 SFDVKD. CDR3 sequence (DNA): TGTGCCACCAGTGAGATCAGGGACCACGAGCAGTACTTC. This codes for CATSEIRDHEQYF.

This clonotype was detected many times. The J gene is TRBJ2-1, the V gene TRBV7-9; D not resolved. The CDR3 has 12 residues. Germline V CDR1 and CDR2: SEHNR, FQNEAQ (reference sequence). V lost 8 bases, J lost 4 bases, and 9 bases lay in between. Here the CDR3 reads CASEGSYNEQFF. CDR3 in DNA: TGTGCCAGCGAAGGAAGTTACAATGAGCAGTTCTTC.

V and J are TRBV7-6 and TRBJ2-7; unclear D gene. The CDR3 spans 15 residues. Germline loops: CDR1 SGHVS, CDR2 FNYEAQ. Trimming took off 2 bases at V and 5 bases at J, with 16 bases between the two ends. CDR3 sequence reads: CASSLKAESGHEQYF. DNA for the CDR3: TGTGCCAGCAGCTTAAAGGCAGAGTCGGGCCACGAGCAGTACTTC.

In its sample, this clonotype was seen many times. The chain uses TRBV28 and TRBJ1-6, with D unresolved. The V gene's germline CDR1 is MDHEN and CDR2 SYDVKM. The CDR3 has 16 amino acids. The ends were cut back, 2 bases at V and 0 bases at J, with 8 bases in the middle. DNA for the CDR3: TGTGCCAGCAGTTTAGCTCAGAGCTCCTATAATTCACCCCTCCACTTT. Translated: CASSLAQSSYNSPLHF.

V and J are TRBV19 and TRBJ1-3; maybe TRBD1 (5 bases). Germline CDR1 LNHDA, CDR2 SQIVND (reference sequence). Trimming pared 1 base from V and 2 bases from J, leaving 6 bases between. This CDR3 has 14 residues. The CDR3 loop is CASSIGGTGNTIYF. DNA for the CDR3: TGTGCCAGTAGTATAGGGGGCACTGGAAACACCATATATTTT.

Comment on this clonotype: This clone may be a read error of a much larger clone one base away. CDR3 DNA sequence: TGCGCCAGCAGTGAGGGAATAGAGCCCTATGGCTACACCTTC. This translates into CASSEGIEPYGYTF. The chain carries TRBV5-1 and TRBJ1-2; D is unclear. Trimming cost V 5 bases and J 4 bases, with 15 bases left between them. The CDR3 loop spans 14 amino acids. Germline CDR1 SGHRS, CDR2 YFSETQ.

V and J are TRBV12-3 or TRBV12-4 and TRBJ1-2, with D perhaps matching TRBD1 (5 bases). The CDR3 is 13 residues long. Trimming stripped 1 base from V and 3 bases from J, with 6 bases between. This CDR3 is CASSLGGDYGYTF. As DNA, the CDR3 is TGTGCCAGCAGTTTAGGGGGGGACTATGGCTACACCTTC.

The chain joins TRBV7-6 to TRBJ1-1, with a weak D call TRBD1 (5 bases). The CDR3 is 15 amino acids. Germline V gives CDR1 SGHVS, CDR2 FNYEAQ. Trimming left V 1 base short and J 8 bases short, with 17 bases between. Here the CDR3 reads CASSLGGLSSGEAFF. The DNA for the CDR3 is TGTGCCAGCAGCTTAGGGGGCTTATCGTCGGGGGAAGCTTTCTTT.

V gene TRBV19 combines with J gene TRBJ1-6; no reliable D call. The CDR3 covers 15 residues. V lost 5 bases and J lost 8, with 16 bases in between. Germline CDR1 LNHDA, CDR2 SQIVND (reference sequence). CDR3 DNA sequence: TGTGCCAGTAGTGGTGAGATAGGGAAAGATTCACCCCTCCACTTT. The encoded protein is CASSGEIGKDSPLHF.

The rearrangement joins TRBV24-1 to TRBJ1-2; TRBD1 aligns across 11 bases. The CDR3 runs 14 residues. The trim removed 7 bases at V and 8 bases at J, leaving 8 bases unmatched. Germline CDR1 and CDR2: KGHDR and SFDVKD. CDR3 protein: CATSGDRTGGGYTF. CDR3 DNA sequence: TGTGCCACCAGCGGAGATCGGACAGGGGGCGGCTACACCTTC.

Worth noting for this clonotype: Because it lacks the conserved phenylalanine or tryptophan at the end, this CDR3 is likely a read error. The chain employs TRBV19 and TRBJ2-7, with 9 nucleotides matching TRBD2. Germline loops: CDR1 LNHDA, CDR2 SQIVND (reference sequence). The CDR3 consists of 14 residues. Germline trimming cut 4 bases from V and 1 base from J; bases unmatched to any gene: 2. This CDR3 reads CASSSGRASYEQYL. CDR3 nucleotides: TGTGCCAGTAGTAGCGGGAGGGCGTCCTACGAGCAGTACCTC.

This clonotype has ten or more counts. This chain connects TRBV7-9 to TRBJ1-3; D remains ambiguous. The CDR3 spans 14 residues. Germline V CDR1 and CDR2: SEHNR, FQNEAQ (reference sequence). V was cut by 0 bases and J by 3 bases, with 6 bases left in between. The CDR3 protein is CASSLASGGNTIYF. In DNA, the CDR3 is TGTGCCAGCAGCTTAGCGTCAGGTGGAAACACCATATATTTT.

This clonotype has at least ten counts. This sequence joins TRBV6-1 and TRBJ2-6; the D is unclear. The V end was cut by 3 bases, the J end by 2 bases, with 2 bases between. CDR3 length: 13 amino acids. Germline CDR1 and CDR2: MNHNS and SASEGT. The CDR3 is CASSEAGANVLTF. CDR3 bases: TGTGCCAGCAGTGAGGCTGGGGCCAACGTCCTGACTTTC.

The rearrangement links TRBV20-1 to TRBJ1-1; D is perhaps TRBD1 (5 bases). CDR3 length: 11 residues. CDR1 and CDR2 (germline): DFQATT, SNEGSKA (reference sequence). The V and J ends lost 5 bases and 5 bases respectively, with 9 bases between them. CDR3 sequence (DNA): TGCAGTGCTTATCCAGGGACTGAAGCTTTCTTT. Translated: CSAYPGTEAFF.

The CDR3 region has the DNA TGCGCCAGCAGCTTGGTGGTACAGAACACTGAAGCTTTCTTT. Protein product: CASSLVVQNTEAFF. The chain uses TRBV5-1 and TRBJ1-1; no reliable D call. From germline, CDR1 is SGHRS and CDR2 YFSETQ. The CDR3 loop spans 14 amino acids. Trimming pared 0 bases from V and 1 base from J, leaving 7 bases between.

Remarks on this clonotype: A much more abundant neighbour one base away suggests this may be a read error. The chain joins TRBV6-5 to TRBJ1-1; D is unresolved. The CDR3 has 14 residues. V was clipped by 4 bases and J by 4 bases, with 13 bases between them. Germline CDR1 reads MNHEY; CDR2 reads SVGAGI. The CDR3 is CASSSRTGFTEAFF. CDR3 nucleotides: TGTGCCAGCAGTTCTCGAACCGGATTCACTGAAGCTTTCTTT.

This clonotype was counted at least ten times. The chain uses TRBV19 and TRBJ1-6; D call uncertain. Germline assignment: CDR1 LNHDA and CDR2 SQIVND (reference sequence). Between the trimmed V and J ends, which lost 5 bases and 0 bases, there was a span of 5 bases. This CDR3 comprises 14 residues. Here the CDR3 reads CASSSYSYNSPLHF. In DNA, the CDR3 is TGTGCCAGTAGTTCCTACTCCTATAATTCACCCCTCCACTTT.

This clonotype has ten or more counts. The rearrangement joins TRBV12-3 or TRBV12-4 to TRBJ1-1, with D maybe TRBD1 (5 bases). CDR3 length equals 15 residues. Between the trimmed V and J ends, which lost 7 bases and 4 bases, there was a span of 19 bases. CDR3 bases: TGTGCCAGCATCACACGCGGGGGTTTTCCCACTGAAGCTTTCTTT. This encodes CASITRGGFPTEAFF.